Shown below are 27 T cell receptor beta chains from a single sample sequenced in a study of blood T cell repertoires in COVID-19. The table came from immunoSEQ multiplex PCR; TCRdb's copy has only in-frame clones and leaves some out. This sample yields 190,000 or so clones, of which approximately 88% are seen a single time; around 4% belongs to the top ten. Source material: peripheral blood. The source of these receptors is a woman in her 30s with acute or convalescent COVID-19.

The chain joins TRBV6-6 to TRBJ2-1; 7 bases map to TRBD2. This CDR3 contains 15 residues. The junction had 6 bases not matched to a gene; V was cut back by 0 bases and J by 7 bases. Per germline, CDR1 MNHNY and CDR2 SVGAGI (reference sequence). CDR3 protein: CASSYSSGGGNEQFF. CDR3 in DNA: TGTGCCAGCAGTTACTCGTCGGGAGGAGGGAATGAGCAGTTCTTC.

J is TRBJ1-1 and V is TRBV21-1. TRBV21-1 is deemed a pseudogene. This CDR3 is 17 amino acids long. CDR3 sequence (DNA): TGTGCCAGCAGCAAGGTCGTCAGGACTCGAAGGAACACTGAAGCTTTCTTT. Its translation is CASSKVVRTRRNTEAFF.

V and J are TRBV3-1 (or the pseudogene TRBV3-2) and TRBJ1-1; D uncertain. The CDR3 covers 15 residues. Looked up from germline, CDR1 is LGHDT and CDR2 is YNNKEL (reference sequence). The V and J ends lost 0 bases and 11 bases respectively, with 19 bases between them. This chain's CDR3 is CASSQDNFQSPRAFF. Here the CDR3 DNA reads TGTGCCAGCAGCCAAGATAATTTTCAATCCCCGAGGGCTTTCTTT.

The J gene is TRBJ2-1, the V gene TRBV2; 8 nucleotides align to TRBD2. The CDR3 runs to 15 residues. Per the germline V gene, CDR1 is SNHLY and CDR2 is FYNNEI. V dropped 7 bases and J dropped 6; count of bases not matched to a gene: 11. The CDR3 protein is CASIRSGSGANEQFF. The CDR3 nucleotides read TGTGCCAGCATCCGAAGCGGGAGCGGGGCCAATGAGCAGTTCTTC.

The rearrangement joins TRBV2 to TRBJ2-7; D perhaps matches TRBD2 (5 bases). V lost 7 bases to trimming and J lost 4 bases, with 11 bases between them. The germline gives CDR1 SNHLY, CDR2 FYNNEI. This CDR3 is built from 12 residues. In DNA form, the CDR3 reads TGTGCCAGCAATATCGGGGATTACGAGCAGTACTTC. Translation: CASNIGDYEQYF. Based on the CDR3 plus reference TRBV2 and TRBJ2-7, the full variable domain is EPEVTQTPSHQVTQMGQEVILRCVPISNHLYFYWYRQILGQKVEFLVSFYNNEISEKSEIFDDQFSVERPDGSNFTLKIRSTKLEDSAMYFCASNIGDYEQYFGPGTRLTVT.

This chain joins TRBV28 and TRBJ1-3; no clear D gene. The germline V and J ends were trimmed by 3 bases and 1 base, with 4 bases remaining between them. Germline CDR1 is MDHEN and CDR2 is SYDVKM. This CDR3 contains 13 residues. The DNA of the CDR3 is TGTGCCAGCAGTTTTCTGTCTGGAAACACCATATATTTT. It translates to CASSFLSGNTIYF.

The rearrangement links TRBV5-1 to TRBJ2-3; 8 bases are shared with TRBD1. Germline CDR1 SGHRS, CDR2 YFSETQ. The CDR3 has 23 residues. V dropped 0 bases and J dropped 0; count of bases not matched to a gene: 24. CDR3 in DNA: TGCGCCAGCAGCTTGGTCGGGACAGGTCCCAGGTTGGCAACCGGGCCTAGCACAGATACGCAGTATTTT. Translating gives CASSLVGTGPRLATGPSTDTQYF.

This clone has just one count. J is TRBJ2-7 and V is TRBV28; possible D gene TRBD1, 5 bases. V lost 2 bases and J 2 bases, leaving 13 bases between the germline ends. The V gene's germline CDR1 is MDHEN and CDR2 SYDVKM. CDR3 size: 15 residues. The CDR3 region is CASSLEDTTPYEQYF. Written as DNA, the CDR3 is TGTGCCAGCAGTTTAGAGGACACCACTCCCTACGAGCAGTACTTC.

The chain employs TRBV6-2 or TRBV6-3 and TRBJ2-1; D not resolved. The CDR3 totals 10 residues. Germline V gives CDR1 MNHEY, CDR2 SVGEGT. Between the trimmed V and J ends, which lost 5 bases and 9 bases, there was a span of 5 bases. The CDR3 region is CASSGVEQFF. The CDR3 DNA reads TGTGCCAGCAGTGGAGTTGAGCAGTTCTTC.

The V and J genes are TRBV19 and TRBJ1-1, with D unclear. Germline CDR1 and CDR2: LNHDA and SQIVND (reference sequence). Trimming took off 2 bases at V and 4 bases at J, with 8 bases between the two ends. The CDR3 covers 13 residues. For the CDR3, the DNA is TGTGCCAGTAGTATAACGGGAGGCACTGAAGCTTTCTTT. Translating gives CASSITGGTEAFF.

This sequence joins TRBV6-5 and TRBJ1-6; TRBD1 aligns across 10 bases. This CDR3 spans 14 amino acids. V lost 8 bases to trimming and J lost 9 bases; unmatched junction nucleotides: 7. Germline loops: CDR1 MNHEY, CDR2 SVGAGI. CDR3 coding DNA: TGTGCCAGCTCTGCCCGGGACAGGGGTTCACCCCTCCACTTT. This encodes CASSARDRGSPLHF.

This chain links TRBV5-5 with TRBJ1-5; TRBD1 aligns across 7 bases. The junction had 5 bases not matched to a gene; V was cut back by 7 bases and J by 7 bases. The CDR3 is 12 residues long. Germline V lookup: CDR1 SGHKS, CDR2 YYEKEE (reference sequence). The CDR3 DNA reads TGTGCCAGCGGACAACAGGGGCAGCCCCAGCATTTT. As protein: CASGQQGQPQHF.

This clone occurred once. The chain combines TRBV11-3 with TRBJ2-1; maybe TRBD1 (5 bases). This CDR3 has 14 residues. V lost 5 bases, J lost 0 bases, and 8 bases lay in between. Germline V gene lookup returns CDR1 SGHNT and CDR2 YENEEA. Here the CDR3 DNA reads TGTGCCAGCAGCCCAGACAGCTCCTACAATGAGCAGTTCTTC. This codes for CASSPDSSYNEQFF. Filled out from reference TRBV11-3 and TRBJ2-1, the complete variable domain reads EAGVVQSPRYKIIEKKQPVAFWCNPISGHNTLYWYLQNLGQGPELLIRYENEEAVDDSQLPKDRFSAERLKGVDSTLKIQPAELGDSAVYLCASSPDSSYNEQFFGPGTRLTVL.

The V gene is TRBV6-5, the J gene TRBJ1-6; 9 nucleotides agree with TRBD1. Looked up from germline, CDR1 is MNHEY and CDR2 is SVGAGI. V lost 6 bases, J lost 10 bases, and 7 bases stayed unmatched. The CDR3 extends over 14 amino acids. This chain's CDR3 is CASRGQGIGSPLHF. Written as DNA, the CDR3 is TGTGCCAGCAGAGGACAGGGGATAGGCTCACCCCTCCACTTT.

The chain employs TRBV2 and TRBJ2-1; the D is unclear. Trimming removed 7 bases from V and 9 bases from J, with 19 bases in between. The CDR3 runs to 14 residues. Germline CDR1 SNHLY, CDR2 FYNNEI. The CDR3 loop is CASTSLGLVGEQFF. CDR3 sequence (DNA): TGTGCCAGCACGAGCTTAGGCCTAGTTGGTGAGCAGTTCTTC. Looking up the rest from reference TRBV2 and TRBJ2-1 gives the full variable domain: EPEVTQTPSHQVTQMGQEVILRCVPISNHLYFYWYRQILGQKVEFLVSFYNNEISEKSEIFDDQFSVERPDGSNFTLKIRSTKLEDSAMYFCASTSLGLVGEQFFGPGTRLTVL.

This clone occurred once. This CDR3 is CASSSSGVTPLSAFF. The CDR3 DNA sequence: TGTGCCAGCAGTTCCTCAGGGGTAACGCCGCTTAGCGCTTTCTTT. This chain joins TRBV28 and TRBJ1-1; perhaps TRBD1 as D (6 bases). The germline V gene encodes CDR1 MDHEN and CDR2 SYDVKM. The CDR3 covers 15 residues. Trimming removed 4 bases at V and 11 bases at J, with 23 bases between.

The CDR3 reads CSGNPGETQYF. CDR3 nucleotides: TGCAGTGGTAACCCGGGGGAGACCCAGTACTTC. The rearrangement uses TRBV20-1 and TRBJ2-5, with D perhaps TRBD2 (5 bases). This CDR3 comprises 11 residues. The germline V gene encodes CDR1 DFQATT and CDR2 SNEGSKA (reference sequence). Deletions cut 7 bases from V and 5 bases from J, with 11 bases between.

The J gene is TRBJ2-2, the V gene TRBV5-1; a weak D match, TRBD2 (6 bases). CDR3 length equals 15 residues. Germline V gives CDR1 SGHRS, CDR2 YFSETQ. The V gene lost 0 bases and the J gene lost 3 bases, with 9 bases spanning the gap. CDR3 sequence reads: CASSLAPSDTGELFF. The DNA of the CDR3 is TGCGCCAGCAGCTTGGCCCCTAGCGACACCGGGGAGCTGTTTTTT.

This clone was picked up a small number of times. This chain joins TRBV7-8 and TRBJ2-5; 10 nucleotides match TRBD1. Germline V CDR1 and CDR2: SGHVS, FQNEAQ. The CDR3 is made up of 16 amino acids. V shed 3 bases and J 6 bases; nucleotides not matched to a gene: 10. In nucleotides, the CDR3 is TGTGCCAGCAGCTTCTCTCTAGGGACAGGGGAAAAGACCCAGTACTTC. As protein: CASSFSLGTGEKTQYF.

The chain employs TRBV20-1 and TRBJ2-7; possible D gene TRBD2, 6 bases. The germline V gene encodes CDR1 DFQATT and CDR2 SNEGSKA (reference sequence). The CDR3 spans 9 residues. The CDR3 nucleotides read TGCAGAAGCTGGGACTGTGAGTACTTC. It specifies CRSWDCEYF.

The chain is built from TRBV11-3 and TRBJ2-5; D not resolved. The CDR3 length is 11 residues. Per the germline V gene, CDR1 is SGHNT and CDR2 is YENEEA. V lost 5 bases to trimming and J lost 3 bases, with 4 bases between them. The CDR3 DNA follows: TGTGCCAGCAGCCCCAAAGAGACCCAGTACTTC. Translated, it gives CASSPKETQYF.

CDR3 nucleotides: TGCGCCAGCAGCCTCACCCCGGGACAGGGTTCGATAACAGATACGCAGTATTTT. Translation gives CASSLTPGQGSITDTQYF. The rearrangement links TRBV5-1 to TRBJ2-3; 9 positions match TRBD1. CDR3 length: 18 amino acids. The germline V gene encodes CDR1 SGHRS and CDR2 YFSETQ. J was trimmed by 3 bases and V by 4 bases; bases with no gene match: 15.

The V and J genes are TRBV6-5 and TRBJ1-1; D ambiguous. V was trimmed by 2 bases and J by 0 bases, leaving 7 bases between them. CDR1 MNHEY and CDR2 SVGAGI come from the germline V gene. This CDR3 contains 14 residues. Here the CDR3 DNA reads TGTGCCAGCAGTTACAAGAGCTTGAACACTGAAGCTTTCTTT. It codes for CASSYKSLNTEAFF.

V usage is TRBV6-4 and J usage is TRBJ1-5, with a tentative D call TRBD1 (6 bases). The germline V and J ends were trimmed by 7 bases and 7 bases, with 17 bases remaining between them. CDR3 size: 14 residues. Germline lookup yields CDR1 MRHNA and CDR2 SNTAGT. CDR3 residues: CASKRGREGQPQHF. Written as DNA, the CDR3 is TGTGCCAGCAAGCGGGGGCGCGAAGGACAGCCCCAGCATTTT.

This chain connects TRBV21-1 to TRBJ2-3; the table calls TRBD2, which could not be checked here. TRBV21-1 is annotated as a pseudogene. CDR3 length equals 13 residues. The CDR3 loop is CASSQSVRDTQYF. CDR3 coding DNA: TGTGCCAGCAGCCAAAGCGTCCGAGATACGCAGTATTTT.

The CDR3 DNA is TGTGCCAGCAGCCTACTTCCGACTAAATCTAGCACAGATACGCAGTATTTT. This gives the protein CASSLLPTKSSTDTQYF. The chain links TRBV5-6 to TRBJ2-3, with D perhaps TRBD2 (5 bases). V was trimmed by 4 bases and J by 0 bases, leaving 18 bases between them. The CDR3 contains 17 residues. CDR1 and CDR2 from the germline V gene are SGHDT and YYEEEE.

The chain recombines TRBV7-8 with TRBJ1-6; D is unclear. In germline, CDR1 is SGHVS, CDR2 FQNEAQ. V was trimmed by 5 bases and J by 10 bases, leaving 9 bases between them. CDR3 length equals 12 residues. CDR3 sequence: CASSHTVSPLHF. In DNA form, the CDR3 reads TGTGCCAGCAGCCACACCGTGTCACCCCTCCACTTT.